The present TCR beta chain was sequenced within a study of identical twins. TCRdb re-analysed the 5' RACE reads in MiXCR, keeping a single row per CDR3 protein. The table records some 440,000 distinct CDR3 sequences, roughly a quarter of them present only once. This clonotype came up a few times. These data also formed part of another study, on T cells expressing NK-cell markers. That paper states: Of eight sequenced donors, seven were HCMV-seropositive and one HCMV-seronegative.

The sample taken for sequencing was CD4+ T cells sorted from blood. The clonotype originates from a woman aged 18-30 years in good health.

The CDR3 DNA sequence: TGCGCCAGCAGCCTCAGCGGGGGGGCTGGGGCCAACGTCCTGACTTTC. Translated, it gives CASSLSGGAGANVLTF. The chain couples TRBV5-1 to TRBJ2-6; 10 positions match TRBD2. This CDR3 region has 16 residues. V shed 4 bases and J 2 bases; nucleotides not matched to a gene: 3. Germline CDR1 SGHRS, CDR2 YFSETQ. The entire variable domain, with the rest obtained from reference TRBV5-1 and TRBJ2-6, is as follows: KAGVTQTPRYLIKTRGQQVTLSCSPISGHRSVSWYQQTPGQGLQFLFEYFSETQRNKGNFPGRFSGRQFSNSRSEMNVSTLELGDSALYLCASSLSGGAGANVLTFGAGSRLTVL.